This TCR beta chain was profiled in a study of blood T cell repertoires in COVID-19. Study-level information: Donors in the United States, Italy and Spain gave samples during acute or convalescent COVID-19. Sources were T cells, B-cell-depleted T cells, or PBMCs; the material itself was cDNA or gDNA.

Measured with immunoSEQ multiplex PCR; TCRdb has only the in-frame clones, and not every one. The sample carries some 210,000 clones, roughly 86% recorded once. J gave up 1 base and V 2 bases, and 2 bases lay outside the gene matches. The CDR3 loop spans 15 amino acids. CDR1 and CDR2 (germline): SNHLY, FYNNEI. The chain joins TRBV2 to TRBJ2-1; 7 positions match TRBD2. Sequenced input: peripheral blood. The sequence derives from a woman between 50 and 59 years old with active or convalescent COVID-19. The CDR3 spells CASSEPSGSYNEQFF. As DNA, the CDR3 is TGTGCCAGCAGTGAACCTAGCGGTTCCTACAATGAGCAGTTCTTC.